This TCR beta chain was captured by sequencing in a study of CXCR3-negative and CXCR3-positive naive CD8 T cells. The CDR3 extends over 17 amino acids. 5' RACE that incorporated UMI labels was used to prepare the TRB cDNA libraries. TCRdb re-called the 5' RACE reads and shows each CDR3 protein once, DNA omitted. This sample contains under 65,000 distinct CDR3 sequences. The chain carries TRBV12-3 or TRBV12-4 and TRBJ2-6; TCRdb designates TRBD2, a call that cannot be tested without DNA. The clonotype comes from a human donor in good health. Some clones in this sample may be carry-over from other donors' samples. Input material: memory CD8+ T cells from blood. The CDR3 is CASSGLAGGPGANVLTF.